This T cell receptor (beta chain) was documented in a study of blood T cells in healthy people across ages (dated by TCRdb to about 2015). Some background on the complete study: In model experiments, template switching captured roughly one uniquely barcoded TCR beta cDNA molecule for every two T cells. Donors of different ages were randomly distributed across sequencing lanes to avoid experimental bias. Using the same blood draw, the study looked at two additional independent replicas of 1 million unique cDNA reads for two donors, one aged 18 to 29 and the other aged 80 or older. The donors were divided into four age groups: young (average around 17 years), middle-aged (under 40), aged (about 56) and long-lived (more than 75). The study measured age-related changes in TCR beta repertoire diversity using deep sequencing normalized with unique cDNA molecular identifiers. General study outcomes and caveats: Because profiling used bulk unsorted PBMCs, naive and antigen-experienced compartments could not be compared conclusively. Compared with the aged group, the long-lived group had more naive CD4+ T cells, fewer expanded clones and increased TCR diversity, a pattern suggesting age selection. Estimates of total diversity from one million sequenced T cells were regarded as lower bounds and underestimates. Donor CMV infection status was unknown, potentially confounding age-related changes in expanded clonotypes. As age increased, observed TCR beta diversity per million T cells dropped in a roughly linear way, and a significant reduction was already evident by age around 41. There was a strong correlation between observed TCR beta diversity and the percentage of naive T cells measured by flow cytometry.

This clonotype has a count of ten or more. Its recognized antigen is unknown. Base qualities are not provided; no much larger clone lies one nucleotide away. Receptor libraries were prepared by 5' RACE. Sequencing was performed on an Illumina HiSeq 2500. A second PCR of about 6 to 11 cycles was run with a J-beta primer mix and a sample-barcoded 5' primer. Each TCR beta cDNA molecule received a unique molecular identifier from a template-switch 5' adaptor carrying 12 random nucleotides. Each sample yielded at least 2.5 million CDR3-containing paired-end reads. The Mint cDNA synthesis kit, primed by a TRBC-specific oligonucleotide, was used to synthesize first-strand cDNA from all RNA. Following uracil-DNA glycosylase treatment, all cDNA underwent a first 18-cycle PCR with the universal primers M1SS and BC2_uni_R. Processing in the source paper ran as follows. For normalization, 1 million high-quality reads were randomly selected from each sample, with every read carrying a distinct molecular identifier. Reads sharing molecular identifiers were discarded rather than binned into consensus sequences. MiTCR, run with a Q25 quality threshold and the strictest error-elimination algorithm, handled CDR3 identification, clonotype clustering and error correction. A nonparametric unseen species model with Euler transformation was used to estimate lower-bound total TCR beta diversity. TCRdb trimmed the raw reads at Q25, called clones with MiXCR and kept productive beta chains. Identical CDR3 proteins give one entry, which carries the most common genes and DNA. None of the V and J calls come from the authors' own analysis; TCRdb made them. The sample table lists roughly 800,000 distinct CDR3 sequences, over 45% of them with a count of one. The top ten constitute 22% of the sample.

The CDR3 holds 14 amino acids from the cysteine to the phenylalanine. The kept DNA is CDR3 alone, 42 bases in frame from the first base. As encoded in the germline V gene (reference sequence), CDR1 is DFQATT while CDR2 is SNEGSKA. The 39 donors, aged roughly 6 to 95 years, were systemically healthy Caucasian individuals from Russia. Each donor gave 9.5 to 10 milliliters of peripheral blood, drawn into EDTA-treated Vacutainer tubes. PBMCs were isolated by Ficoll-Paque density-gradient centrifugation, with at least 7 million obtained per sample. Total RNA was extracted from PBMCs with Trizol reagent, with at least 5 micrograms obtained per sample. For every donor, flow cytometry on a PBMC aliquot measured the percentage of naive CD45RAhigh/CD27high T cells.

Sequencing was done on a sample of blood. This sequence was found in a man younger than 40 in good health. The chain couples TRBV20-1 to TRBJ2-3; 8 central bases correspond to TRBD2. CDR3 reads: CGVAGLSSTDTQYF. The nucleotide sequence is TGCGGGGTAGCGGGACTCTCTAGCACAGATACGCAGTATTTT.